This T cell receptor beta chain was profiled in a study of T cell responses to AZD1222 COVID-19 vaccine. It was second doses at about 4 or about 12 weeks that were pooled. Clones were sequenced by immunoSEQ multiplex PCR, and TCRdb holds only the in-frame ones, with some missing. The data contain under 150,000 clones, approximately 91% of them singletons. CDR1 is SGHNT and CDR2 is YENEEA in the germline V gene. V shed 8 bases and J 4 bases; nucleotides not matched to a gene: 14. The CDR3 is made up of 17 amino acids. This clone was seen once. The receptor's source is an adult who received the AZD1222 COVID-19 vaccine. The chain joins TRBV11-3 to TRBJ1-1; 12 nucleotides line up with TRBD1. Sequences were derived from peripheral blood, sampled 28 days after the second AZD1222 dose. The CDR3 region has the DNA TGTGCCAGCGGGGCAGCACCCCGGGACAGGGGGCCCACTGAAGCTTTCTTT. This translates into CASGAAPRDRGPTEAFF.